Many counts were recorded for the clone carrying this T cell receptor beta chain. Time point denoted: pre-sensitization, week 0. Treatment indicated: therapeutic diphenylcyclopropenone sensitization with weekly scalp DPC. This entry comes from a study of human T cells and chemical hapten exposure. TCRdb itself ran the RACE reads through MiXCR, one entry per CDR3 protein. This sample has 85,000 to 120,000 distinct CDR3 sequences; roughly 12% occur once, and the top ten carry around 1.6%. V lost 5 bases to trimming and J lost 6 bases; unmatched junction nucleotides: 15. Looked up from germline, CDR1 is SGHRS and CDR2 is YFSETQ. The CDR3 is 16 amino acids.

This receptor was obtained from a woman aged 45-65 years with alopecia areata. Some clones in this sample may be carry-over from other donors' samples. The genes are TRBV5-1 and TRBJ2-7, with TRBD2 matching 9 bases. Sequences were derived from whole blood, sampled in connection with sensitization to the hapten diphenylcyclopropenone (DPC). CDR3 sequence (DNA): TGCGCCAGCAGATGGACCGATTCTAGCGGGGCTACCGAGCAGTACTTC. Translated: CASRWTDSSGATEQYF.